These 7 T cell receptor beta chains originate from one sample sequenced in a study of shared clonotypes between healthy human individuals. The table came from immunoSEQ multiplex PCR; TCRdb's copy has only in-frame clones and leaves some out. The sample has some 2.4 million clones, under 95% seen once; the top ten hold more than 0.35%. Sequenced sample: naive CD4+ T cells from PBMCs. As for subset: CD45RA+ positively selected. Receptor source: a man between 18 and 35 years old in good health. Some clones in this sample may be carry-over from other donors' samples.

V usage is TRBV9 and J usage is TRBJ2-5; tentative D call: TRBD2 (5 bases). Trimming took 0 bases from V and 4 from J, leaving 7 bases between them. Per germline, CDR1 SGDLS and CDR2 YYNGEE. The CDR3 runs 13 residues. In DNA form, the CDR3 reads TGTGCCAGCAGCGTAGATGCGGGAGAGACCCAGTACTTC. It encodes CASSVDAGETQYF.

V is TRBV7-8 and J is TRBJ2-7; 7 nucleotides line up with TRBD1. Germline CDR1 is SGHVS and CDR2 is FQNEAQ. V dropped 1 base and J dropped 2; count of bases not matched to a gene: 5. CDR3 length equals 15 residues. In nucleotides, the CDR3 is TGTGCCAGCAGCTTAGGGACAGGCGACGCCTACGAGCAGTACTTC. Translated: CASSLGTGDAYEQYF.

To note about this clone: The same CDR3 is also encoded by other DNA sequences in this sample. The rearrangement uses TRBV7-9 and TRBJ2-3; tentatively, D is TRBD2 (5 bases). Germline V lookup: CDR1 SEHNR, CDR2 FQNEAQ (reference sequence). This CDR3 has 13 amino acids. Between the trimmed V and J ends, which lost 0 bases and 5 bases, there was a span of 6 bases. The CDR3 DNA reads as TGTGCCAGCAGCTTAGCCGGAGGAGATACGCAGTATTTT. Its translation is CASSLAGGDTQYF.

The chain links TRBV15 to TRBJ1-1; TRBD1 matches 9 bases. The V gene end was trimmed by 0 bases and the J gene end by 10 bases; junction bases not matched to a gene: 9. Per germline, CDR1 LNHNV and CDR2 YYDKDF (reference sequence). This CDR3 contains 15 residues. The CDR3 DNA reads TGTGCCACCAGCAGAGATCCGACAGGGGGAGGAACAGCTTTCTTT. Encoded protein: CATSRDPTGGGTAFF.

The J gene is TRBJ1-1, the V gene TRBV28; D possibly corresponds to TRBD1 (5 bases). The V gene's germline CDR1 is MDHEN and CDR2 SYDVKM. This CDR3 has 15 amino acids. V lost 1 base and J 7 bases, leaving 16 bases between the germline ends. CDR3 DNA: TGTGCCAGCAGTTTATTTTCAGGGTCTGGTGGTGAAGCTTTCTTT. Encoded protein: CASSLFSGSGGEAFF.

The V gene is TRBV6-1, the J gene TRBJ2-7; D possibly matches TRBD1 or TRBD2 (5 bases each). CDR1 MNHNS and CDR2 SASEGT come from the germline V gene. This CDR3 spans 13 amino acids. Between the trimmed V and J ends, which lost 6 bases and 3 bases, there was a span of 12 bases. CDR3 residues: CASSVTGLYEQYF. The CDR3 coding sequence is TGTGCCAGCAGCGTTACGGGGCTCTACGAGCAGTACTTC.

The CDR3: CATQEGPEAFF. The CDR3 DNA reads TGTGCCACCCAAGAGGGCCCTGAAGCTTTCTTT. The rearrangement links TRBV2 to TRBJ1-1; no clear D gene. The germline V and J ends were trimmed by 10 bases and 6 bases, with 12 bases remaining between them. The CDR3 has 11 residues. Germline CDR1 SNHLY, CDR2 FYNNEI.